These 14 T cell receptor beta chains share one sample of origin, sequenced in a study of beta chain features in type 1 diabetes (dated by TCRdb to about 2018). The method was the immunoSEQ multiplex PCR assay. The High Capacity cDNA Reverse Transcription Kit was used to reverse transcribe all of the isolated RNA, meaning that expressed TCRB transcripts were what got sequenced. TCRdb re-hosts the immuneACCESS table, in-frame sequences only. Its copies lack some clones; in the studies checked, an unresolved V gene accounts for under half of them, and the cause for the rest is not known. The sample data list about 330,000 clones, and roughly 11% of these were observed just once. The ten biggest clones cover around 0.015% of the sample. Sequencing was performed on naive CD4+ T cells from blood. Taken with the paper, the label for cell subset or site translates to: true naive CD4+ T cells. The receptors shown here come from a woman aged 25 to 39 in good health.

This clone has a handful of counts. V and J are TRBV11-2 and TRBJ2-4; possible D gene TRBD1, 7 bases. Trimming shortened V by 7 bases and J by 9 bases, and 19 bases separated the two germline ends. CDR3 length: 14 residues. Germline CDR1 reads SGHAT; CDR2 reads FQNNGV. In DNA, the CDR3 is TGTGCCAGCAACGCACTAGCTACAGGGGCCATTCAGTACTTC. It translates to CASNALATGAIQYF.

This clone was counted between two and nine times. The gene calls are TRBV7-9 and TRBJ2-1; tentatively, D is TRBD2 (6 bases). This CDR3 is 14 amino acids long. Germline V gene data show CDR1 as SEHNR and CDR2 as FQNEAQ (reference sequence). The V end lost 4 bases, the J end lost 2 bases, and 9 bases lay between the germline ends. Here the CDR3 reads CASSSTGAYNEQFF. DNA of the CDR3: TGTGCCAGCAGCTCTACGGGAGCCTACAATGAGCAGTTCTTC. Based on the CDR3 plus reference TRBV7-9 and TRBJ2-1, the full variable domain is DTGVSQNPRHKITKRGQNVTFRCDPISEHNRLYWYRQTLGQGPEFLTYFQNEAQLEKSRLLSDRFSAERPKGSFSTLEIQRTEQGDSAMYLCASSSTGAYNEQFFGPGTRLTVL.

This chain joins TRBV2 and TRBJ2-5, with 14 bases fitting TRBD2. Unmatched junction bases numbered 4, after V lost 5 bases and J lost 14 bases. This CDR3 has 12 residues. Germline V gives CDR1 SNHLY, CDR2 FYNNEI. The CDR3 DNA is TGTGCCAGCAGTTCGACTAGCGGGAGGGGATACTTC. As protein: CASSSTSGRGYF.

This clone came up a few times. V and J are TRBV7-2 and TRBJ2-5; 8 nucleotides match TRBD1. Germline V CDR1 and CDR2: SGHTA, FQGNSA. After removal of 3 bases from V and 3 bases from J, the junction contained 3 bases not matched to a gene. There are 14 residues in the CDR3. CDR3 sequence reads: CASSFQGAEETQYF. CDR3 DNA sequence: TGTGCCAGCAGCTTTCAGGGGGCCGAAGAGACCCAGTACTTC.

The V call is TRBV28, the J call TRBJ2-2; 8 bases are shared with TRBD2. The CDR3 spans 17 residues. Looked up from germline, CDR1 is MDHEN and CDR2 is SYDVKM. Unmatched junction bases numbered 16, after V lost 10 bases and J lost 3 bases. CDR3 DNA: TGTGCCACCCTCCCCCCGAGCGGGAGACGGGACACCGGGGAGCTGTTTTTT. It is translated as CATLPPSGRRDTGELFF. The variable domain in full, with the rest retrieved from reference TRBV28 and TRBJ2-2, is DVKVTQSSRYLVKRTGEKVFLECVQDMDHENMFWYRQDPGLGLRLIYFSYDVKMKEKGDIPEGYSVSREKKERFSLILESASTNQTSMYLCATLPPSGRRDTGELFFGEGSRLTVL.

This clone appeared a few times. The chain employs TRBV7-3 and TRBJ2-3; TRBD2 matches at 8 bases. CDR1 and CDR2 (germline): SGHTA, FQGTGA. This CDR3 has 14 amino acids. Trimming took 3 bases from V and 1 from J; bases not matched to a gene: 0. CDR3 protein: CASSLTSGTDTQYF. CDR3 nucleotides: TGTGCCAGCAGCTTGACTAGCGGCACAGATACGCAGTATTTT.

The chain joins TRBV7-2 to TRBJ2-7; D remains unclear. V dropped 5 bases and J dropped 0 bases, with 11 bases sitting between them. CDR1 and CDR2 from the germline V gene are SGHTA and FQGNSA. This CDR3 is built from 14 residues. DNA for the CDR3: TGTGCCAGCAGCCTAACGATGAGCTCCTACGAGCAGTACTTC. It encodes CASSLTMSSYEQYF. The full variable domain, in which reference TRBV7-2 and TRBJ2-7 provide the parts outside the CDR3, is GAGVSQSPSNKVTEKGKDVELRCDPISGHTALYWYRQSLGQGLEFLIYFQGNSAPDKSGLPSDRFSAERTGGSVSTLTIQRTQQEDSAVYLCASSLTMSSYEQYFGPGTRLTVT.

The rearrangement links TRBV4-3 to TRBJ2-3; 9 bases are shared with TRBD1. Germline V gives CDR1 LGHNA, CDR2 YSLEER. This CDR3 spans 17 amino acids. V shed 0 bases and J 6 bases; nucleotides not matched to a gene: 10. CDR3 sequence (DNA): TGCGCCAGCAGCCAAGAGCGCGGGACAGGGTGGGGGGATACGCAGTATTTT. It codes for CASSQERGTGWGDTQYF.

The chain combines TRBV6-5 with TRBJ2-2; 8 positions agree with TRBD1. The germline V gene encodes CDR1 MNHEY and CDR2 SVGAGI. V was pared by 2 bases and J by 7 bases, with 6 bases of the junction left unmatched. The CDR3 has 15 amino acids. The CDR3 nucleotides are TGTGCCAGCAGTTACCAGGCAGGGGGCTTCGGGGAGCTGTTTTTT. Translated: CASSYQAGGFGELFF.

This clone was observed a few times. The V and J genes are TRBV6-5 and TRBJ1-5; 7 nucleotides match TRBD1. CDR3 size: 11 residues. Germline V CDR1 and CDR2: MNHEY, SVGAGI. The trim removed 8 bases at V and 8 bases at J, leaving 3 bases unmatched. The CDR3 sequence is CASSTGEPQHF. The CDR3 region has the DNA TGTGCCAGCTCTACAGGGGAGCCCCAGCATTTT.

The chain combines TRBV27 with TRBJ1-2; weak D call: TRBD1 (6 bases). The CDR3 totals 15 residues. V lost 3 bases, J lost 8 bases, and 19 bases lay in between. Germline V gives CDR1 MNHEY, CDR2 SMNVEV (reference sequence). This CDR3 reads CASSFGRGAGGGYTF. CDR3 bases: TGTGCCAGCAGTTTTGGTCGGGGGGCCGGGGGGGGCTACACCTTC.

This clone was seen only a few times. The CDR3, as DNA: TGTGCCAGCAGCCTAATGGGGCAGGAGACCCAGTACTTC. Translation gives CASSLMGQETQYF. The rearrangement uses TRBV7-9 and TRBJ2-5; the D gene is possibly TRBD1 (5 bases). V shed 5 bases and J shed 5 bases, with 12 bases lying between them. The CDR3 extends over 13 amino acids. CDR1 SEHNR and CDR2 FQNEAQ come from the germline V gene (reference sequence).

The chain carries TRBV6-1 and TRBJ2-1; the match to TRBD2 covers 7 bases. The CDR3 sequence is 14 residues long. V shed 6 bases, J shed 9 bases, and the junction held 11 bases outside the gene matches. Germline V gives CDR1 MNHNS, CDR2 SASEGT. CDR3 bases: TGTGCCAGCAGCTACCGACGGCGGGAGCGTGAGCAGTTCTTC. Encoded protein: CASSYRRREREQFF.

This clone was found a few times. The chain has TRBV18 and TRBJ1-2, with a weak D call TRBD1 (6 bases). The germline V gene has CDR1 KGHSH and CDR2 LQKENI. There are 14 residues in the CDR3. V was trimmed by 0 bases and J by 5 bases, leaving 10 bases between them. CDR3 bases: TGTGCCAGCTCACCACCCGACGGGACATATGGCTACACCTTC. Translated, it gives CASSPPDGTYGYTF.